Below, 15 T cell receptor beta chains from the same sample are listed, as sequenced in a study of T cells in Graves' hyperthyroidism and ophthalmopathy. Amplified regions were TCR beta CDR3 sequences from RNA transcripts. The TCR CDR3 first-round RT-PCR relied on the HTBI primer set. MiXCR, run by TCRdb on the multiplex PCR reads, gives a single entry per CDR3 protein. The table shows over 200,000 distinct CDR3 sequences, with about a sixth occurring only once. What was sequenced was blood. The receptors were gathered from a middle-aged man with Graves' hyperthyroidism.

This clonotype was seen at least ten times. This chain joins TRBV7-3 and TRBJ2-3; tentatively, D is TRBD2 (6 bases). The V end lost 5 bases, the J end lost 2 bases, and 14 bases lay between the germline ends. The germline CDR1 and CDR2 sequences are SGHTA and FQGTGA. The CDR3 spans 15 residues. In DNA form, the CDR3 reads TGTGCCAGCAGCGCCGCGGGACTCCCCACAGATACGCAGTATTTT. The encoded protein is CASSAAGLPTDTQYF.

This clonotype was seen ten or more times. The rearrangement uses TRBV28 and TRBJ2-1; weak D call: TRBD1 (6 bases). The germline V and J ends were trimmed by 7 bases and 5 bases, with 12 bases remaining between them. The CDR3 contains 13 residues. Germline V CDR1 and CDR2: MDHEN, SYDVKM. CDR3 residues: CASKIPGDNEQFF. The CDR3 coding sequence is TGTGCCAGCAAAATCCCAGGGGACAATGAGCAGTTCTTC. The complete variable domain, with remaining parts taken from reference TRBV28 and TRBJ2-1, reads DVKVTQSSRYLVKRTGEKVFLECVQDMDHENMFWYRQDPGLGLRLIYFSYDVKMKEKGDIPEGYSVSREKKERFSLILESASTNQTSMYLCASKIPGDNEQFFGPGTRLTVL.

This clonotype was counted ten times or more. V gene TRBV5-1 combines with J gene TRBJ2-5; 7 bases are shared with TRBD2. Germline V gene sequence: CDR1 SGHRS, CDR2 YFSETQ. This CDR3 comprises 15 residues. V shed 4 bases and J 5 bases; nucleotides not matched to a gene: 11. CDR3 sequence: CASSPGTKLRETQYF. Written as DNA, the CDR3 is TGCGCCAGCAGCCCCGGGACTAAGTTACGGGAGACCCAGTACTTC.

This clonotype was seen repeatedly, ten times or more. V is TRBV29-1 and J is TRBJ1-1, with a tentative D call TRBD1 (5 bases). The CDR3 covers 13 residues. V was pared by 5 bases and J by 1 base, with 11 bases between. Germline lookup yields CDR1 SQVTM and CDR2 ANQGSEA. DNA of the CDR3: TGCAGCGTTCGGCCAGGGACGAACACTGAAGCTTTCTTT. It codes for CSVRPGTNTEAFF.

Remarks on this clonotype: This could be a read error, since a much larger clone is one nucleotide away. The chain links TRBV28 to TRBJ2-5, with TRBD1 identical over 8 bases. This CDR3 has 15 residues. The germline gives CDR1 MDHEN, CDR2 SYDVKM. The CDR3 region is CASSSFDRGQKTQYF. The CDR3 DNA is TGTGCCAGCAGCTCCTTCGACAGGGGCCAAAAGACCCAGTACTTC.

The chain employs TRBV6-2 or TRBV6-3 and TRBJ2-2; D unresolved. This CDR3 contains 13 residues. V was trimmed by 4 bases and J by 8 bases, leaving 11 bases between them. CDR1 is MNHEY and CDR2 is SVGEGT in the germline V gene. CDR3 DNA: TGTGCCAGCAGTTCCCTCCCGGCTGGGGAGCTGTTTTTT. It is translated as CASSSLPAGELFF.

This chain joins TRBV19 and TRBJ2-7, with 7 bases identical to TRBD1. V shed 3 bases and J 2 bases; nucleotides not matched to a gene: 7. The CDR3 totals 15 residues. Germline CDR1 is LNHDA and CDR2 is SQIVND (reference sequence). CDR3 residues: CASSIYWGQTYEQYF. The CDR3 DNA reads as TGTGCCAGTAGTATTTATTGGGGACAGACCTACGAGCAGTACTTC.

The chain employs TRBV7-9 and TRBJ2-2; no firm D call. This CDR3 comprises 11 residues. CDR1 and CDR2 from the germline V gene are SEHNR and FQNEAQ (reference sequence). V shed 8 bases and J shed 6 bases, with 7 bases lying between them. CDR3 coding DNA: TGTGCCAGCGGCCCGTCCGGGGAGCTGTTTTTT. It codes for CASGPSGELFF. Full variable domain (remainder filled in from reference TRBV7-9 and TRBJ2-2): DTGVSQNPRHKITKRGQNVTFRCDPISEHNRLYWYRQTLGQGPEFLTYFQNEAQLEKSRLLSDRFSAERPKGSFSTLEIQRTEQGDSAMYLCASGPSGELFFGEGSRLTVL.

In its sample, this clonotype was seen a few times. This rearrangement joins TRBV28 to TRBJ2-6; D ambiguous. V was cut by 3 bases and J by 3 bases, with 9 bases left in between. The germline gives CDR1 MDHEN, CDR2 SYDVKM. The CDR3 covers 15 residues. The CDR3, as DNA: TGTGCCAGCAGTTTGGCCGACGGTGGGGCCAACGTCCTGACTTTC. It encodes CASSLADGGANVLTF. The full variable domain, with the rest looked up from reference TRBV28 and TRBJ2-6, is DVKVTQSSRYLVKRTGEKVFLECVQDMDHENMFWYRQDPGLGLRLIYFSYDVKMKEKGDIPEGYSVSREKKERFSLILESASTNQTSMYLCASSLADGGANVLTFGAGSRLTVL.

The J gene is TRBJ2-3, the V gene TRBV2; perhaps TRBD2 as D (5 bases). The CDR3 is 13 residues long. V was trimmed by 6 bases and J by 10 bases, leaving 17 bases between them. Germline V gives CDR1 SNHLY, CDR2 FYNNEI. The CDR3 DNA reads TGTGCCAGCAGCCGAAGGGAGTCTGATCCGCAGTATTTT. Protein: CASSRRESDPQYF. Looking up the rest from reference TRBV2 and TRBJ2-3 gives the full variable domain: EPEVTQTPSHQVTQMGQEVILRCVPISNHLYFYWYRQILGQKVEFLVSFYNNEISEKSEIFDDQFSVERPDGSNFTLKIRSTKLEDSAMYFCASSRRESDPQYFGPGTRLTVL.

This clonotype has ten or more counts. V gene TRBV28 combines with J gene TRBJ2-7; D perhaps matches TRBD2 (6 bases). Germline CDR1 and CDR2: MDHEN and SYDVKM. Trimming left V 8 bases short and J 0 bases short, with 14 bases between. The CDR3 covers 14 residues. DNA for the CDR3: TGTGCCAGCGGTAGCGGTTCCAGCTCCTACGAGCAGTACTTC. Translating gives CASGSGSSSYEQYF.

The chain carries TRBV19 and TRBJ1-2; D is undetermined. CDR1 and CDR2 (germline): LNHDA, SQIVND (reference sequence). V lost 1 base, J lost 7 bases, and 10 bases lay in between. CDR3 size: 13 residues. Here the CDR3 DNA reads TGTGCCAGTAGTATAGTGGAATCGGTTGGCTACACCTTC. Translated: CASSIVESVGYTF.

V is TRBV5-1 and J is TRBJ1-2, with D unclear. V was pared by 0 bases and J by 2 bases, with 8 bases between. The CDR3 runs 14 residues. Germline CDR1 is SGHRS and CDR2 is YFSETQ. The CDR3 DNA sequence: TGCGCCAGCAGCTTGGATCGGCCAAACTATGGCTACACCTTC. The encoded protein is CASSLDRPNYGYTF.

This clonotype was counted at least ten times. V and J are TRBV3-1 and TRBJ1-2; D is unresolved. This CDR3 region has 15 residues. The ends were cut back, 1 base at V and 3 bases at J, with 12 bases in the middle. Looked up from germline, CDR1 is LGHDT and CDR2 is YNNKEL (reference sequence). In nucleotides, the CDR3 is TGTGCCAGCAGCCAAGCCGTCAAGAGTGACTATGGCTACACCTTC. Protein product: CASSQAVKSDYGYTF.

This sequence joins TRBV19 and TRBJ2-1; TRBD2 aligns across 9 bases. The V gene's germline CDR1 is LNHDA and CDR2 SQIVND (reference sequence). There are 15 residues in the CDR3. With V trimmed by 5 bases and J by 4 bases, 6 bases remained unmatched. The CDR3: CASSLREGRYNEQFF. The CDR3 nucleotides read TGTGCCAGTAGTTTGCGGGAGGGCCGATACAATGAGCAGTTCTTC.